The 8 T cell receptor beta chains in this list originate from one sample, sequenced in a study of T cells in Graves' hyperthyroidism and ophthalmopathy. Template material for amplifying TCR beta CDR3 regions consisted of RNA transcripts. HTBI primers were used for first-round RT-PCR of the TCR CDR3. TCRdb redid the calling of the multiplex PCR reads with MiXCR, one entry per CDR3 protein. The data contain a few hundred thousand distinct CDR3 sequences, around 42% of them singletons. The sequenced material came from peripheral blood or thyroid tissue (not recorded which). All receptors come from an adult woman with Graves' disease, either hyperthyroidism or ophthalmopathy (not recorded which).

Comment on this clonotype: Just one base apart from a much larger clone, this may be a read error. The chain couples TRBV5-1 to TRBJ1-4; D uncertain. Germline-derived CDR1 and CDR2 are SGHRS and YFSETQ. The CDR3 has 14 residues. The CDR3 coding sequence is TGCGCCAGCAGTCCAGACACAACTAATGAAAAACTGCTTTTT. Protein sequence: CASSPDTTNEKLLF.

In regard to this clonotype: Germline and junction disagree at one end, which may indicate a read error. This rearrangement joins TRBV5-1 to TRBJ1-1, with 8 bases matching TRBD1. The CDR3 loop spans 15 amino acids. From germline, CDR1 is SGHRS and CDR2 YFSETQ. The CDR3 DNA is TGTGCCAGCCCGGACAGGGAATGGAGGGGCACTGAAGCTTTCTTT. This gives the protein CASPDREWRGTEAFF.

CDR3 protein: CSVENRDSGLEKLFF. DNA of the CDR3: TGCAGCGTTGAAAACCGGGACAGCGGACTTGAAAAACTGTTTTTT. The chain combines TRBV29-1 with TRBJ1-4; 7 nucleotides match TRBD1. Germline assignment: CDR1 SQVTM and CDR2 ANQGSEA. CDR3 size: 15 residues. V lost 2 bases to trimming and J lost 7 bases; unmatched junction nucleotides: 10.

This clonotype occurred a few times. This clone may be a read error of a much larger clone one base away. This chain joins TRBV5-1 and TRBJ1-2; no clear D. The CDR3 covers 12 residues. Germline assignment: CDR1 SGHRS and CDR2 YFSETQ. With 7 bases removed from V and 6 bases from J, the gap between germline ends came to 13 bases. CDR3 protein: CASGSQAHGYTF. CDR3 nucleotides: TGCGCCAGCGGCTCCCAGGCCCATGGCTACACCTTC. The full variable domain, with the rest looked up from reference TRBV5-1 and TRBJ1-2, is KAGVTQTPRYLIKTRGQQVTLSCSPISGHRSVSWYQQTPGQGLQFLFEYFSETQRNKGNFPGRFSGRQFSNSRSEMNVSTLELGDSALYLCASGSQAHGYTFGSGTRLTVV.

At least ten counts were recorded for this clonotype. This chain uses TRBV20-1 with TRBJ1-4; D gene unclear. This CDR3 has 12 residues. The V end was cut by 8 bases, the J end by 10 bases, with 17 bases between. Per the germline V gene, CDR1 is DFQATT and CDR2 is SNEGSKA (reference sequence). The CDR3 DNA sequence: TGCAGTCCCATAGCTGATGGTCGAAAACTGTTTTTT. It codes for CSPIADGRKLFF.

This chain uses TRBV7-9 with TRBJ2-1, with D possibly TRBD2 on 6 matching bases. The germline V gene encodes CDR1 SEHNR and CDR2 FQNEAQ (reference sequence). With 7 bases removed from V and 6 bases from J, the gap between germline ends came to 13 bases. This CDR3 has 13 residues. CDR3 amino acids: CASTGGTVNEQFF. Written as DNA, the CDR3 is TGTGCCAGCACCGGAGGGACTGTCAATGAGCAGTTCTTC.

The chain links TRBV7-3 to TRBJ1-1, with no clear D. Germline V gene sequence: CDR1 SGHTA, CDR2 FQGTGA. The V gene lost 5 bases and the J gene lost 0 bases, with 7 bases spanning the gap. The CDR3 spans 13 residues. The CDR3 region has the DNA TGTGCCAGCAGCGAAACCTTGAACACTGAAGCTTTCTTT. It translates to CASSETLNTEAFF.

CDR3 coding DNA: TGTGCCAGCAGTGCCGATAAGTGGGCTCGAGCTTTCTTT. Amino acid sequence: CASSADKWARAFF. The chain has TRBV2 and TRBJ1-1; the D is unclear. CDR3 size: 13 residues. V lost 4 bases and J lost 10, with 16 bases in between. Germline V lookup: CDR1 SNHLY, CDR2 FYNNEI.